This T cell receptor beta chain emerged from a study of T cell changes during pregnancy in multiple sclerosis. Produced via immunoSEQ multiplex PCR; TCRdb's table is partial and in-frame only. The repertoire holds roughly 61,000 clones, with roughly 94% as singletons. The V gene end was trimmed by 6 bases and the J gene end by 8 bases; junction bases not matched to a gene: 6. The CDR3 runs 13 residues. The germline CDR1 and CDR2 sequences are SGHVS and FNYEAQ. This clone was seen a single time. The sample in question was CD8+ T cells from peripheral blood mononuclear cells, obtained after pregnancy. The chain links TRBV7-6 to TRBJ2-1; 8 bases line up with TRBD1. This receptor was taken from a female donor with multiple sclerosis, enrolled in a pregnancy study. The CDR3 bases are TGTGCCAGCAGTACCAGGGGGCGCGATGAGCAGTTCTTC. Its protein product is CASSTRGRDEQFF.